The 4 T cell receptor beta chains reported below all come from one sample, sequenced in a study of CD8+ T cells in alopecia areata. The authors extracted RNA and reverse transcribed it into cDNA as the sequencing template. TCRdb's copy holds only in-frame clones and misses some; the assay was immunoSEQ multiplex PCR. The top ten hold 0.46% of the sample, which has over 100,000 clones, 53% seen once. The treatment here: oral pan-JAK inhibitor, 5-10 mg twice daily. The sample was CD4+ T cells sorted from blood, taken at week 4, from a patient treated with tofacitinib. These receptors were taken from a human donor with alopecia areata.

This clone was seen just once. This chain links TRBV2 with TRBJ1-5, with 10 bases fitting TRBD1. The CDR3 contains 13 residues. J was trimmed by 7 bases and V by 10 bases; bases with no gene match: 7. Germline CDR1 reads SNHLY; CDR2 reads FYNNEI. The CDR3 loop reads CAIGDRGEQPQHF. In nucleotides, the CDR3 is TGTGCCATCGGGGACAGGGGCGAGCAGCCCCAGCATTTT.

In this sample, this clone turned up a few times. Different DNA sequences within this sample yield the same CDR3. V gene TRBV7-2 combines with J gene TRBJ2-3, with D unresolved. This CDR3 contains 14 residues. Germline lookup yields CDR1 SGHTA and CDR2 FQGNSA. V lost 5 bases and J 1 base, leaving 10 bases between the germline ends. CDR3 DNA: TGTGCCAGCAGCCTGCGTCAGGGCACAGATACGCAGTATTTT. It codes for CASSLRQGTDTQYF.

This sequence joins TRBV29-1 and TRBJ1-2; D is perhaps TRBD1 (5 bases). The CDR3 is 11 amino acids. The germline CDR1 and CDR2 sequences are SQVTM and ANQGSEA. V was trimmed by 2 bases and J by 7 bases, leaving 8 bases between them. CDR3 sequence: CSVELGGGYTF. In DNA, the CDR3 is TGCAGCGTTGAACTGGGGGGTGGCTACACCTTC.

The chain links TRBV15 to TRBJ2-2, with D unclear. CDR1 LNHNV and CDR2 YYDKDF come from the germline V gene (reference sequence). V was cut by 5 bases and J by 7 bases, with 8 bases left in between. The CDR3 extends over 12 amino acids. In DNA form, the CDR3 reads TGTGCCACCAGCCAATTAATCGGGGAGCTGTTTTTT. The encoded protein is CATSQLIGELFF.